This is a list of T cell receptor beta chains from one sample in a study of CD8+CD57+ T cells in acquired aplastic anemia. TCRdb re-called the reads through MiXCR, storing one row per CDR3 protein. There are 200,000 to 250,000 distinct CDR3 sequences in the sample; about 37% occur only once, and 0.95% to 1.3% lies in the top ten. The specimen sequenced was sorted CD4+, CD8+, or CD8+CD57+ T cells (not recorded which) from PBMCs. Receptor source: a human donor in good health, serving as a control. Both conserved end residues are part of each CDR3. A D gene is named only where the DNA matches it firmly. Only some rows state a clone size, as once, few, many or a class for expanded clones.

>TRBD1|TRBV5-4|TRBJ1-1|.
TGTGCCAGCAGCAGATCGGACAGGTTAAACCCAGCTTTCTTT
CASSRSDRLNPAFF
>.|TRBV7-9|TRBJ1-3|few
TGTGCCAGCAGCCAGGGATTCTCTGGAAACACCATATATTTT
CASSQGFSGNTIYF
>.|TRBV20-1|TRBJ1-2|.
TGCAGTGCTAGCATTCGGGGGGGCGACTATGGCTACACCTTC
CSASIRGGDYGYTF
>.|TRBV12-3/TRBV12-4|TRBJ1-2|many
TGTGCCAGCAGTTTATGGGGGTTAGACTATGGCTACACCTTC
CASSLWGLDYGYTF
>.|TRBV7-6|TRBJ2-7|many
TGTGCCAGCAGCGCCCCACGGGGAGAGCAGTACTTC
CASSAPRGEQYF
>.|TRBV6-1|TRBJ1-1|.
TGTGCCAGCTCCGCTAGTCCAGGGACTACTGAAGCTTTCTTT
CASSASPGTTEAFF
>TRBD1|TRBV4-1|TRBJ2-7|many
TGCGCCAGCAGCCAAGCGGTAGACAGGGGCGCCTACGAGCAGTACTTC
CASSQAVDRGAYEQYF
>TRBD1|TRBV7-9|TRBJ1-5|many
TGTGCCAGCAGCTTACTGACAGGGGCCGCACCCAATCAGCCCCAGCATTTT
CASSLLTGAAPNQPQHF
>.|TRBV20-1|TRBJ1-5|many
TGCAGTGCCACCGCCTTGGGGAGGGGCTACGATCAGCCCCAGCATTTT
CSATALGRGYDQPQHF
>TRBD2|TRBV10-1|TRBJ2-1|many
TGCGCCAGATCCAGGACTAGTGGTACCCCTACCTCCTACAATGAGCAGTTCTTC
CARSRTSGTPTSYNEQFF
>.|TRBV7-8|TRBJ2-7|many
TGTGCCAGCACGCAATCCCGGGGGGAGCAGTACTTC
CASTQSRGEQYF
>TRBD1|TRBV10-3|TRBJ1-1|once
TGTGCCATCAGTGAGTCCAGGGGGCAGGACCTGCCCGCTTTCTTT
CAISESRGQDLPAFF
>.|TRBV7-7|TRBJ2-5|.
TGTGCCAGCAGCTTTGCCGGCTCCCCGGAGACCCAGTACTTC
CASSFAGSPETQYF
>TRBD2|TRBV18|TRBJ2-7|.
TGTGCCAGCTCACCCCTAGCGGGAGGGCGCTACGAGCAGTACTTC
CASSPLAGGRYEQYF
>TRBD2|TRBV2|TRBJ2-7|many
TGTGCCCTAGCGGGAGACCGTGGCGAGCAGTACTTC
CALAGDRGEQYF
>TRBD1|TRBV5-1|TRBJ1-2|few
TGCGCCAGCGGGACAGGGGGCGAACTCTATGGCTACACCTTC
CASGTGGELYGYTF
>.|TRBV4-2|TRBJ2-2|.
TGTGCCAGCACTCCCGGGTGGGGACGATTCCGAAGGGACACCGGGGAGCTGTTTTTT
CASTPGWGRFRRDTGELFF
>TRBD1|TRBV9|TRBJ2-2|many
TGTGCCAGCAGCCAGGGGGCAGTCAACACCGGGGAGCTGTTTTTT
CASSQGAVNTGELFF
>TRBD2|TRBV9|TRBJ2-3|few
TGTGCCAGCAGCGTACGGACTTGGTTAGCGGGGGGCCGCACAGATACGCAGTATTTT
CASSVRTWLAGGRTDTQYF
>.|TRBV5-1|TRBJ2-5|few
TGCGCCAGCAGCTTGGGTTTGACGGAAAGAGAGACCCAGTACTTC
CASSLGLTERETQYF
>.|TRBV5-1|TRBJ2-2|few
TGCGCCAGCAGCTTGGTCAGAGCGGGCTTAAACACCGGGGAGCTGTTTTTT
CASSLVRAGLNTGELFF
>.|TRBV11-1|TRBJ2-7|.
TGTGCCAGCAGCTTAGAGGCCGGACGGACACCCCCCTACGAGCAGTACTTC
CASSLEAGRTPPYEQYF
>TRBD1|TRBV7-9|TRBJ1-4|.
TGTGCCAGCAGCAGTAGGGGGCCGATCGGGGCGAACGAAAAACTGTTTTTT
CASSSRGPIGANEKLFF
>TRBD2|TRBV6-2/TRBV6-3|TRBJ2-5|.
TGTGCCAGCAGTTACTCGCTGTGGAGCGGGAGTCCCCAACAAGAGACCCAGTACTTC
CASSYSLWSGSPQQETQYF
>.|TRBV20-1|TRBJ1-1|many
TGCAGTGCGGACTATCAGAAGAACACTGAAGCTTTCTTT
CSADYQKNTEAFF
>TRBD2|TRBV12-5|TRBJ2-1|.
TGTGCTAGTGGTTTGGCCGGACTAGCGGGATATCGAAAGGATGAGCAGTTCTTC
CASGLAGLAGYRKDEQFF
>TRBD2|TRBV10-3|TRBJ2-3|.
TGTGCCACCAAAGTAGCGGGGTTGAGCACAGATACGCAGTATTTT
CATKVAGLSTDTQYF
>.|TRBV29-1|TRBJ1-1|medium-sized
TGCAGCGTACAGGGTCTATGGCTTGGGACTGAAGCTTTCTTT
CSVQGLWLGTEAFF
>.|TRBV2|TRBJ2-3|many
TGTGCCAGCAGTGTGGGGCTTGCTGTTAGCACAGATACGCAGTATTTT
CASSVGLAVSTDTQYF
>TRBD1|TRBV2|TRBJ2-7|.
TGTGCCAGCGGAAGGGACAGGGGTAACGGAGAGCAGTACTTC
CASGRDRGNGEQYF
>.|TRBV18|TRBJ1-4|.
TGTGCCAGCTCACCAGGGACCCGGGGTCTGTTTTTT
CASSPGTRGLFF
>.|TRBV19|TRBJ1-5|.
TGTGCCAGTAAGGTCTCAGGGTTCAATCAGCCCCAGCATTTT
CASKVSGFNQPQHF
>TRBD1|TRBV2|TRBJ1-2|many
TGTGCCAGCAGTATAACCGGGACAGGGGCAGGCTACACCTTC
CASSITGTGAGYTF
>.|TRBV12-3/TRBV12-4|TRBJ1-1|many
TGTGCCAGCAGACGGAGTTCGTCGAACACTGAAGCTTTCTTT
CASRRSSSNTEAFF
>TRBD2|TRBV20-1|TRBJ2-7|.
TGCAGTGCTAGAGACCCGGGGGGGGTATCCGAGCAGTACTTC
CSARDPGGVSEQYF
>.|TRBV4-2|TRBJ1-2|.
TGTGCCAGTACCGGGGGTTCTAACTATGGCTACACCTTC
CASTGGSNYGYTF
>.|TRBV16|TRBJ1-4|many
TGTGCCAGCAGCCATTACACGGTTGGTGAAAAACTGTTTTTT
CASSHYTVGEKLFF
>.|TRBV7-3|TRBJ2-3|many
TGTGCCAGCAGCCATGGGACAGATACGCAGTATTTT
CASSHGTDTQYF
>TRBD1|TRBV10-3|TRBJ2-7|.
TGTGCCATCGGGCCCGCGGGACAGGGTATTACTCACGAGCAGTACTTC
CAIGPAGQGITHEQYF
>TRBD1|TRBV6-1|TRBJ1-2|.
TGTGCCAGCAAGCACAGTTACGGACAGGCGACCGCCTATGGCTACACCTTC
CASKHSYGQATAYGYTF
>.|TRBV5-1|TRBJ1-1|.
TGCGCCAGCAGCGGGACGGGGGACACTGAAGCTTTCTTT
CASSGTGDTEAFF